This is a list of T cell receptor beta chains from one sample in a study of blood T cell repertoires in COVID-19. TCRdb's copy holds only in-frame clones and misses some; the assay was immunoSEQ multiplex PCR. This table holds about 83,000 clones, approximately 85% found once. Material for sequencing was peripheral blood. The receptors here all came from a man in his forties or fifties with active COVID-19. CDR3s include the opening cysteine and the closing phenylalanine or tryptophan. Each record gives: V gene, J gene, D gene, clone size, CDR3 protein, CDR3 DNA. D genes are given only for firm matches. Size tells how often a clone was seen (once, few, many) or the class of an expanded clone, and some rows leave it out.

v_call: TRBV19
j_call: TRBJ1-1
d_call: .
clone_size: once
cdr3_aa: CASTSGHSKGEAFF
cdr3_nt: TGTGCCAGTACCTCAGGCCATAGTAAAGGAGAAGCTTTCTTT

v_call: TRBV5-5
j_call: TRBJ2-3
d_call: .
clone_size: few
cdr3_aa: CASSLRERNTDTQYF
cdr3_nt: TGTGCCAGCAGCTTGCGAGAGCGGAACACAGATACGCAGTATTTT

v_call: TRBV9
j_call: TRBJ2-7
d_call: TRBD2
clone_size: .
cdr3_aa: CASSVQTGGHEQYF
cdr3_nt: TGTGCCAGCAGCGTACAGACGGGAGGGCATGAGCAGTACTTC

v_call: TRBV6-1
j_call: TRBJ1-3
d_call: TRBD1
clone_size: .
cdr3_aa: CASSVTQTGPGNTIYF
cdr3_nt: TGTGCCAGCAGTGTCACTCAGACAGGGCCCGGAAACACCATATATTTT

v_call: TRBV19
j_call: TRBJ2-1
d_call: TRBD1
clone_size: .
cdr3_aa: CASTIRGQSYNEQFF
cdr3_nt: TGTGCCAGTACCATTAGGGGACAGTCATACAATGAGCAGTTCTTC

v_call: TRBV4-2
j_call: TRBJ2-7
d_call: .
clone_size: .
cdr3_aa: CASSQDSQRANPPSEQYF
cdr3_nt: TGTGCCAGCAGCCAAGATAGTCAGCGGGCGAATCCCCCATCCGAGCAGTACTTC

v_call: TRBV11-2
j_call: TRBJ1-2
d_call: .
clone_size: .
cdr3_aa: CASSLNGGQVYGYTF
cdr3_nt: TGTGCCAGCAGCTTAAACGGGGGGCAGGTCTATGGCTACACCTTC

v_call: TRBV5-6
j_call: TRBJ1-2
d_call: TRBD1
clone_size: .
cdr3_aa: CASITMGDRRPAMSYTF
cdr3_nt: TGTGCCAGCATCACGATGGGGGACAGGCGACCAGCTATGAGCTACACCTTC

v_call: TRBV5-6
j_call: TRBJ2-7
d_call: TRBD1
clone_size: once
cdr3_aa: CASSFGTGSYEQYF
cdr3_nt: TGTGCCAGCAGTTTCGGGACAGGGTCATACGAGCAGTACTTC

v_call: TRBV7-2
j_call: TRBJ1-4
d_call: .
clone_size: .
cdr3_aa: CASSLDPRVVANEKLFF
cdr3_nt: TGTGCCAGCAGCTTAGATCCCAGGGTAGTAGCTAATGAAAAACTGTTTTTT

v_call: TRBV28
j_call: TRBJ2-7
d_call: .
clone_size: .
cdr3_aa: CASSFSRTGNYEQYF
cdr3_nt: TGTGCCAGCAGTTTTTCTCGAACAGGAAACTACGAGCAGTACTTC

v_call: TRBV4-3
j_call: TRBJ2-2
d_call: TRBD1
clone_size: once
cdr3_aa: CASSQVRGLWDTGELFF
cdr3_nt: TGCGCCAGCAGCCAAGTCAGGGGGCTGTGGGACACCGGGGAGCTGTTTTTT

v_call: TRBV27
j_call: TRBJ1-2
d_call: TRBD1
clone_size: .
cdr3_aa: CASSLRDRGRPYGYTF
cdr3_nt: TGTGCCAGCAGTCTCCGGGACAGGGGGCGGCCCTATGGCTACACCTTC